This section outlines one T cell receptor (beta chain) sequence together with its context. The clone's antigen remains unknown. Nothing much larger sits one base from this clone, and base qualities are not available. The data were taken from a study of response to subunit inactivated influenza vaccine (dated by TCRdb to the late 2010s). Turning to the overall study: The study used deep quantitative T cell receptor repertoire profiling to track responses to a trivalent subunit inactivated influenza vaccine.

What the work shows at the level of the full study, not this receptor alone: The authors proposed that each seasonal influenza vaccination may bring in only a limited number of new T cells.

The library was produced with RT-PCR. TCRdb lists the instrument as Illumina HiSeq 2500. TCRdb redid the processing of the public reads, applying fastp at Q25 and MiXCR, and retained in-frame beta chains. Each entry is one CDR3 protein sequence, shown with its most common DNA and genes. This sample gives around 790,000 distinct CDR3 sequences in total; approximately 21% of them show up just once. About 9.4% of the sample rests with the top ten. Trimming removed 4 bases from V and 3 bases from J, leaving 9 bases between the germline ends. The CDR3 has 12 amino acids, counting the end cysteine and phenylalanine. The retained sequence is limited to the CDR3, 36 bases, with the frame set at the first base. CDR1 and CDR2 were assigned from the germline V gene (reference sequence) as DFQATT and SNEGSKA.

This sequence was found in a man aged 50 to 60 who received an inactivated influenza vaccine. Donor details come from another sample of the same person, matched by shared clones. Source: PBMCs from blood, taken approximately 5 days after vaccination. The receptor chain draws on TRBV20-1 and TRBJ2-5; TRBD1 is perhaps the D gene, given 6 matching bases. The DNA sequence reads TGCAGTGCTACCAGACAGGAAGAGACCCAGTACTTC. The translation is CSATRQEETQYF.